This T cell receptor (beta chain) was found in a study of T cells in Graves' hyperthyroidism and ophthalmopathy (dated by TCRdb to the late 2010s). For the study in its entirety: Peripheral blood was collected at initial diagnosis, before any treatment. Once sampling was done, hyperthyroidism patients were given methimazole at a starting dose of 30 mg daily, whereas ophthalmopathy patients were given high-dose intravenous methylprednisolone. The paper describes TCR Vbeta CDR3 sequencing of 120 to 150 peripheral blood samples, made up of 40 to 45 ophthalmopathy patients, more than 70 hyperthyroidism patients and 17 progressor patients. TCR V-J signatures able to tell the groups apart were searched for in a discovery cohort of 95 or so patients, of whom 43 had Graves' ophthalmopathy and more than 55 had stable Graves' hyperthyroidism. Prospective prediction of ophthalmopathy was tested in an independent validation cohort consisting of fewer than 20 hyperthyroidism patients and approximately 16 patients who later progressed to ophthalmopathy. The 85 to 100 discovery patients were divided at random into training and test sets in a 7:3 ratio. The study also compared thyroid tissue and blood T-cell repertoires from more than five Graves' hyperthyroidism patients. The research as a whole found: Blood samples also contained most of the expanded thyroid clonotypes (frequency above 0.001), which suggests that blood repertoires may reflect thyroid immune responses. In validation, the model predicted progression to ophthalmopathy a median of roughly six months before onset, with roughly 70% sensitivity and roughly 79% specificity. No statistical method was used to set the sample size in advance, and investigators knew the group allocation. A model built on a 13 V-J signature distinguished ophthalmopathy from stable hyperthyroidism, reaching 85% to 90% sensitivity and around 82% specificity in cross-validation and 80%/75% in testing.

As regards this clonotype: Its antigen target is currently unknown. No base qualities exist here, and no much larger clone lies one base off it.

Stable Graves' hyperthyroidism was defined as the absence of progression to ophthalmopathy over 18 months of follow-up. Hyperthyroidism patients were newly diagnosed, with disease duration under 2 months, and aged 18 to 65 years. Exclusion was applied to patients with uncontrolled infections, other autoimmune diseases, pregnancy or lactation. Diagnoses relied on clinical symptoms, serum thyroxine and TRAb, thyroid ultrasound and orbital computed tomography. PBMCs were isolated from 7.5 to 10 ml of fresh peripheral blood by Ficoll-Paque density gradient centrifugation. Total RNA was extracted using Trizol reagent, and RNA quality was assessed on an Agilent 2100 Bioanalyzer. The TCR beta CDR3 regions were amplified from the RNA transcripts. For the first round of RT-PCR on the TCR CDR3, the HTBI primer set was used together with the Qiagen OneStep RT-PCR kit. The libraries were constructed in a second round of multiplex PCR and then size-selected and purified. Sequencing of the libraries was done on an Illumina HiSeq2000 using paired-end 100 bp reads. The paper's processing steps were these. SOAPnuke was used to process the raw data, removing reads that contained adapters or uncalled bases, had a mean Phred below 15, or lacked an exact match to the constant primer or identifier. COPE v1.2.5 was used to merge high-quality paired reads, and clonotypes were defined as unique nucleotide sequences. MiTCR v1.1 was used to align the clonotypes against IMGT TRBV, TRBD and TRBJ reference segments. Analysis was restricted to V-J combinations with a frequency above 0.0001, which covered roughly 99% of repertoires. A TCS score was defined as the ratio between F50 (clonal expansion) and ExV (chaos), using BLOSUM62-based TCRdist between CDR3 peptides within each V-J. Welch's t-statistics and random forest reduced roughly 540 V-J features to roughly 13, which were used in a naive Bayes classifier (R e1071). TCRdb itself trimmed the public reads at Q25 with fastp, ran MiXCR and retained productive beta chains. Here each entry gathers all rows of one CDR3 protein and keeps the most common genes and DNA. The V and J calls come from TCRdb's annotation, not from the publication. Recorded for this sample are about 620,000 distinct CDR3 sequences; around 16% of them occurred a single time. The ten largest make up less than 4.5% of the sample.

From its cysteine to its phenylalanine, the CDR3 spans 14 amino acids. This entry keeps only the CDR3 DNA: 42 bases, framed from base 1. A distance of 17 bases separates the germline ends of V and J, which lose 7 bases and 7 bases respectively. CDR1 and CDR2, looked up from the germline V gene (reference sequence), are LNHDA and SQIVND. The chain is encoded by TRBV19 joined to TRBJ2-1; no D segment can be confidently identified. This clonotype originated in a young woman with Graves' hyperthyroidism. The sample taken for sequencing was blood. The DNA sequence follows: TGTGCCAGTACCGAAAGCCGGGCTAGGAATGAGCAGTTCTTC. It encodes CASTESRARNEQFF.